This entry is about one T cell receptor beta chain. Its target is not known. A clone one base away is much larger, so this may be a read error. What was amplified from RNA transcripts were TCR beta CDR3 regions. HTBI primers were the set used in a first-round RT-PCR of the TCR CDR3. TCRdb passed the multiplex PCR reads through MiXCR, listing each CDR3 protein once. Seen here are around 440,000 distinct CDR3 sequences, approximately 14% observed once, and the top ten hold 12% to 15%. This sample was taken from a study of T cells in Graves' hyperthyroidism and ophthalmopathy. Findings and limits, study-wide: Most clonotypes expanded in the thyroid (above 0.001) were also present in blood.

V was shortened by 4 bases and J by 4 bases, with 12 bases between the two germline ends. The CDR3 sequence is 15 residues long. Germline CDR1 and CDR2: SGHRS and YFSETQ. Stable Graves' hyperthyroidism denoted no ophthalmopathy progression over 18 months. Uncontrolled infection, other autoimmune disease, pregnancy or lactation led to exclusion. On the basis of clinical symptoms, serum thyroxine and TRAb, thyroid ultrasound and orbital computed tomography, diagnoses were made. The receptor comes from a woman younger than 35 with Graves' hyperthyroidism. The chain recombines TRBV5-1 with TRBJ2-6, with a tentative D call TRBD1 (6 bases). Sequenced material: blood. CDR3 DNA sequence: TGCGCCAGCAGCCTGGGGGCCCCGGGGGCCAACGTCCTGACTTTC. It specifies CASSLGAPGANVLTF.